The subject of this entry is one T cell receptor (beta chain). Its antigen is still unknown. This table comes from immunoSEQ multiplex PCR, and its TCRdb copy is limited to in-frame clones, with some not included. The sample records some 2,000,000 clones, approximately 94% being singletons. Recent vaccinations or acute infections were absent in the healthy HIV-negative adult donors. The data derive from a study of shared clonotypes between healthy human individuals. Overall study results and limits: What naive subsets generally showed was a larger estimated richness than memory subsets showed. Represented diversity (both genetic and exposure-history) was limited by the small number of donors.

The CDR3 is made up of 20 amino acids. With V trimmed by 3 bases and J by 2 bases, 23 bases remained unmatched. Germline loops: CDR1 SGHRS, CDR2 YFSETQ. J is TRBJ2-7 and V is TRBV5-1; 7 nucleotides agree with TRBD2. The sample taken for sequencing was naive CD4+ T cells sorted from blood. Subset noted: CD45RA+ positively selected. This receptor was obtained from a man aged 18 to 29 in good health. The CDR3 sequence is CASSSTSPRSGGHHTYEQYF. The CDR3 DNA reads as TGCGCCAGCAGCTCGACGTCCCCGAGATCGGGAGGCCACCACACCTACGAGCAGTACTTC.